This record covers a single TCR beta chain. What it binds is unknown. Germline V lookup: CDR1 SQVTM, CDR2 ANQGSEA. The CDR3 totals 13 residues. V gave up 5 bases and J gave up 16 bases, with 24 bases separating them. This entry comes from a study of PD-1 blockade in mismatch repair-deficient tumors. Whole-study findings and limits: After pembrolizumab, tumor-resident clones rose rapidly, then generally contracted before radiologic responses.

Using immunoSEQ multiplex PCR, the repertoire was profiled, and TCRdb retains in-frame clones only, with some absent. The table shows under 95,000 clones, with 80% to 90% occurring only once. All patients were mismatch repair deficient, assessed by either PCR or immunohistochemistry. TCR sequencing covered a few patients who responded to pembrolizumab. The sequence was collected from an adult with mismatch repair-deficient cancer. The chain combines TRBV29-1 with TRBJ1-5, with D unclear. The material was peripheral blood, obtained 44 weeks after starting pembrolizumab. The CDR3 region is CSVYIESGPSAHF. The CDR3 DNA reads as TGCAGCGTTTACATAGAATCAGGCCCCTCCGCTCATTTT.